The 9 T cell receptor beta chains presented below share a single source sample, sequenced in a study of T cell repertoires in cytomegalovirus infection. TCRdb reanalysed the reads using MiXCR and keeps one entry per CDR3 protein. The sample holds 200,000 to 250,000 distinct CDR3 sequences, 22% seen once. Sequencing was done on a sample of CD8+ T cells from PBMCs. Every receptor here comes from a human donor in good health (CMV status not recorded). Some clones in this sample may be carry-over from other donors' samples.

The chain has TRBV30 and TRBJ1-2; D gene uncertain. CDR3 length: 10 residues. Germline V gives CDR1 GTSNPN, CDR2 SVGIG (reference sequence). CDR3 protein: CAADRDGYTF. Here the CDR3 DNA reads TGTGCGGCGGACCGAGATGGCTACACCTTC.

This clonotype was seen only a few times. The rearrangement joins TRBV29-1 to TRBJ2-7, with TRBD1 as a possible D gene (6 bases). CDR1 SQVTM and CDR2 ANQGSEA come from the germline V gene. CDR3 size: 13 residues. Trimming cost V 7 bases and J 2 bases, with 15 bases left between them. Here the CDR3 reads CSAEGQGTYEQYF. The CDR3 coding sequence is TGCAGCGCTGAGGGGCAGGGGACCTACGAGCAGTACTTC.

This chain connects TRBV24-1 to TRBJ2-1, with unresolved D. Germline lookup yields CDR1 KGHDR and CDR2 SFDVKD. The length of the CDR3 is 15 residues. The V end lost 4 bases, the J end lost 7 bases, and 16 bases lay between the germline ends. In nucleotides, the CDR3 is TGTGCCACCAGTGACCCGGGTCTAATAGGGAATGAGCAGTTCTTC. It is translated as CATSDPGLIGNEQFF.

A remark on this clonotype: This may be a read error: a much more frequent sequence differs by one nucleotide. This CDR3 is CASSSTGGYTEAFF. CDR3 DNA sequence: TGTGCCAGCAGCTCGACAGGGGGCTACACTGAAGCTTTCTTT. The chain joins TRBV7-6 to TRBJ1-1; 10 positions match TRBD1. V dropped 4 bases and J dropped 3; count of bases not matched to a gene: 2. Germline V gene sequence: CDR1 SGHVS, CDR2 FNYEAQ. The CDR3 loop spans 14 amino acids.

This clonotype was detected only once. This sequence joins TRBV2 and TRBJ1-5; 7 bases map to TRBD1. CDR1 and CDR2 from the germline V gene are SNHLY and FYNNEI. Trimming cost V 6 bases and J 2 bases; bases outside gene matches: 4. This CDR3 region has 14 residues. The CDR3 nucleotides are TGTGCCAGCAGACAGGGGTCGGGCAATCAGCCCCAGCATTTT. Its translation: CASRQGSGNQPQHF.

This chain links TRBV5-4 with TRBJ2-5; a weak D match, TRBD2 (5 bases). CDR1 and CDR2 (germline): SGHNT, YYREEE (reference sequence). Trimming cost V 4 bases and J 1 base, with 11 bases left between them. CDR3 size: 14 residues. In DNA, the CDR3 is TGTGCCAGCAGCCCCAGCGGATTCCAAGAGACCCAGTACTTC. This sequence encodes CASSPSGFQETQYF.

The chain recombines TRBV12-3 or TRBV12-4 with TRBJ1-5, with no clear D. There are 13 residues in the CDR3. Trimming pared 8 bases from V and 0 bases from J, leaving 8 bases between. The CDR3 bases are TGTGCCAGCGATGAGTATAGCAATCAGCCCCAGCATTTT. This sequence encodes CASDEYSNQPQHF.

The CDR3 DNA is TGCGCCAGCAGCCAACACGGGACCGTCGCTTCTGGCTACACCTTC. This sequence encodes CASSQHGTVASGYTF. The chain is built from TRBV4-1 and TRBJ1-2, with D possibly TRBD1 on 5 matching bases. This CDR3 has 15 residues. In germline, CDR1 is MGHRA, CDR2 YSYEKL. V was clipped by 2 bases and J by 7 bases, with 17 bases between them.

The chain is built from TRBV5-4 and TRBJ2-5, with unresolved D. V gave up 3 bases and J gave up 5 bases, with 11 bases separating them. CDR1 SGHNT and CDR2 YYREEE come from the germline V gene (reference sequence). This CDR3 region has 13 residues. CDR3 amino acids: CASSSMIEETQYF. Here the CDR3 DNA reads TGTGCCAGCAGCTCCATGATCGAGGAGACCCAGTACTTC.